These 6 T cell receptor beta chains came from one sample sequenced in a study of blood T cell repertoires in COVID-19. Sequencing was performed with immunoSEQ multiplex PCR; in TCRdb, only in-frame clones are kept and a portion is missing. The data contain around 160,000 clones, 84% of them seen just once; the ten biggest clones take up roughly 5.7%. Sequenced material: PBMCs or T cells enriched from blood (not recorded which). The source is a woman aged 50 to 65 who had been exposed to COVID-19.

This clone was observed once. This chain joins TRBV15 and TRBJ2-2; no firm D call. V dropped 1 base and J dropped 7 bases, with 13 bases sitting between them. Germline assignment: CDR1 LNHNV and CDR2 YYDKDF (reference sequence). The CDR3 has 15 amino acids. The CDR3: CATSRVGRGSGELFF. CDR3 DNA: TGTGCCACCAGCAGAGTCGGTAGAGGTAGCGGGGAGCTGTTTTTT. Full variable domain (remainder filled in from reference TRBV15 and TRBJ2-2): DAMVIQNPRYQVTQFGKPVTLSCSQTLNHNVMYWYQQKSSQAPKLLFHYYDKDFNNEADTPDNFQSRRPNTSFCFLDIRSPGLGDTAMYLCATSRVGRGSGELFFGEGSRLTVL.

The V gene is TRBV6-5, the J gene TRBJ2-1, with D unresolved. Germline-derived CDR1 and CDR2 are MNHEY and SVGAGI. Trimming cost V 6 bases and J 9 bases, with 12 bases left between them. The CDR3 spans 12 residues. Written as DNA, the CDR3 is TGTGCCAGCAGGGGCTTCCGTTTTGAGCAGTTCTTC. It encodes CASRGFRFEQFF.

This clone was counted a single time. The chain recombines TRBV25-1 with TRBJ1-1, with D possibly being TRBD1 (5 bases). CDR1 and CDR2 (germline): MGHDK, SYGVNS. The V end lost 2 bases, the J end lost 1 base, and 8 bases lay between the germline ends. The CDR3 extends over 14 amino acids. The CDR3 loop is CASSEPTGNTEAFF. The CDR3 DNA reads TGTGCCAGCAGTGAACCAACAGGGAACACTGAAGCTTTCTTT.

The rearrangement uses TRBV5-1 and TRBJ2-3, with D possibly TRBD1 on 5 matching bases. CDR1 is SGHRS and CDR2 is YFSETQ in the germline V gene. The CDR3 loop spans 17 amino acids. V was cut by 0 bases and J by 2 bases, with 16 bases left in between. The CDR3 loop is CASSLDPQGLLTDTQYF. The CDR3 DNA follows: TGCGCCAGCAGCTTGGATCCCCAGGGCCTCCTCACAGATACGCAGTATTTT. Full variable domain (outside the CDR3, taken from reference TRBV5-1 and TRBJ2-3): KAGVTQTPRYLIKTRGQQVTLSCSPISGHRSVSWYQQTPGQGLQFLFEYFSETQRNKGNFPGRFSGRQFSNSRSEMNVSTLELGDSALYLCASSLDPQGLLTDTQYFGPGTRLTVL.

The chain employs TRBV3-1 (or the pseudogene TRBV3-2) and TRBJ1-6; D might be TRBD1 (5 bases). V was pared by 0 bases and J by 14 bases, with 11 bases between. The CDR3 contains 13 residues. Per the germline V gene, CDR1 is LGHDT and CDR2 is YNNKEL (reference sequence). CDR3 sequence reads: CASSQDRVRALHF. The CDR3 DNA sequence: TGTGCCAGCAGCCAAGACAGGGTGAGAGCCCTCCACTTT.

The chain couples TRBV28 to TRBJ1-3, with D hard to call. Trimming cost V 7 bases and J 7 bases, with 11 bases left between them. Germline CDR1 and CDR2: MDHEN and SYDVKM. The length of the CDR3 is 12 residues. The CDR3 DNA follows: TGTGCCAGCACCTCTGGGCCGAACACCATATATTTT. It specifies CASTSGPNTIYF.